This TCR beta chain is drawn from a study of human thymus T cells. General study points: Related research reported highly overlapping thymic repertoires among unrelated individuals. The authors found apparently biased V and J gene usage in thymic and blood repertoires.

Corrective heart surgery yielded resections, and these provided the thymus tissue. Healthy Finnish infants undergoing corrective surgery for congenital heart defects were used as donors. The CDR3 extends over 15 amino acids. Only in-frame clones appear in the TCRdb table, and some are missing; sequencing was by immunoSEQ multiplex PCR. The sample contains fewer than 85,000 clones, approximately 95% of which appear only once. A word on this clone: The antigen remains undetermined.

The rearrangement uses TRBV21-1 and TRBJ1-1; TRBD1, the table's D call, lacks a check against the DNA. TRBV21-1 has pseudogene status. Sequencing was done on a sample of thymus tissue. This TCR came from a girl younger than two with a congenital heart defect but otherwise immunologically healthy. CDR3 DNA: TGTGCCAGCAGCAGACAGGCGGCCCCGAACACTGAAGCTTTCTTT. Residues: CASSRQAAPNTEAFF.